The clone carrying this TCR beta chain was counted ten times or more. This specimen belongs to a study of low-dose radiotherapy and immunotherapy resistance in tumors. This CDR3 spans 20 amino acids. CDR1 and CDR2 from the germline V gene are LGHNA and YSLEER. J lost 0 bases, V lost 0 bases, and 12 bases had no gene match. As for time point: before trial treatment. It was nivolumab, ipilimumab, aspirin, low-dose cyclophosphamide and low-dose radiotherapy that donors received. Eligible patients bore advanced solid tumors devoid of tumor-infiltrating lymphocytes. Primers used for first-strand cDNA, a TRAV- and TRBV-specific set, covered both alpha and beta chains. A constant-region primer paired with the V-primer adapter amplified TCRs over about 20 PCR cycles. One entry per CDR3 protein results from TCRdb running MiXCR on the reads. There are 80,000 to 95,000 distinct CDR3 sequences in the sample; 9.4% occur only once, and under 1.1% lies in the top ten.

This TCR derives from a male donor with prostate cancer. The rearrangement links TRBV4-3 to TRBJ2-1, with 9 positions matching TRBD2. The source material was PBMCs, sampled before treatment. CDR3 DNA: TGCGCCAGCAGCCAAGAAGAACAAAATAGCGGGAGATCCTCCTACAATGAGCAGTTCTTC. As protein: CASSQEEQNSGRSSYNEQFF.